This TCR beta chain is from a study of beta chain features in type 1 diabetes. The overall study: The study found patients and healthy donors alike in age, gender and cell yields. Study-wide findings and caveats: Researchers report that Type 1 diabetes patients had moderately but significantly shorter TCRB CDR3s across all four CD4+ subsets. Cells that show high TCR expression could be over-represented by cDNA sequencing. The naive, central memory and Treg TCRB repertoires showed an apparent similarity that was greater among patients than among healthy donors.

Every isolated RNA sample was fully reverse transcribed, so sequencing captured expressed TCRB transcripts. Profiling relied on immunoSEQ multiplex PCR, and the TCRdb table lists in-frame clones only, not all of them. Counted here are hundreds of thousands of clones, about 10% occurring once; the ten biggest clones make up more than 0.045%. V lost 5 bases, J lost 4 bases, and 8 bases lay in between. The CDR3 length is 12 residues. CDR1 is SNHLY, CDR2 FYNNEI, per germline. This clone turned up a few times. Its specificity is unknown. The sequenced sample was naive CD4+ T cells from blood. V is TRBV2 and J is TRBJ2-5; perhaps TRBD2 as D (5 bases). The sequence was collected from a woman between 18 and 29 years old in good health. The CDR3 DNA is TGTGCCAGCAGTTGGACTGCAGAGACCCAGTACTTC. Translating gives CASSWTAETQYF.